The TCR beta chain under discussion was sequenced for a study of cytomegalovirus exposure and HLA in healthy donors. The table lists this clone with a few counts. Its matching antigen is unknown. V shed 3 bases and J 6 bases; nucleotides not matched to a gene: 5. Looked up from germline, CDR1 is KGHSH and CDR2 is LQKENI. The CDR3 contains 15 residues. The donors gave bone marrow, and they were healthy. PCR involved 60 Vbeta and 13 Jbeta primers. The table came from immunoSEQ multiplex PCR; TCRdb's copy has only in-frame clones and leaves some out. The table has 50,000 or so clones, 72% seen once. Findings and caveats of the study: In an earlier analysis, productive rearrangement rates for most beta V segments clustered near 87% or 30%. A later analysis reportedly found fewer N-insertions in an Asian-associated ancestry cluster than the roughly 670-donor mean.

The sequenced material came from PBMCs. The rearrangement uses TRBV18 and TRBJ2-1; 10 nucleotides align to TRBD1. This sequence originates from a woman aged 50 to 60 in good health and CMV-seronegative. CDR3 sequence (DNA): TGTGCCAGCTCACCTAAGACAGGGGGCCCCAATGAGCAGTTCTTC. This codes for CASSPKTGGPNEQFF.